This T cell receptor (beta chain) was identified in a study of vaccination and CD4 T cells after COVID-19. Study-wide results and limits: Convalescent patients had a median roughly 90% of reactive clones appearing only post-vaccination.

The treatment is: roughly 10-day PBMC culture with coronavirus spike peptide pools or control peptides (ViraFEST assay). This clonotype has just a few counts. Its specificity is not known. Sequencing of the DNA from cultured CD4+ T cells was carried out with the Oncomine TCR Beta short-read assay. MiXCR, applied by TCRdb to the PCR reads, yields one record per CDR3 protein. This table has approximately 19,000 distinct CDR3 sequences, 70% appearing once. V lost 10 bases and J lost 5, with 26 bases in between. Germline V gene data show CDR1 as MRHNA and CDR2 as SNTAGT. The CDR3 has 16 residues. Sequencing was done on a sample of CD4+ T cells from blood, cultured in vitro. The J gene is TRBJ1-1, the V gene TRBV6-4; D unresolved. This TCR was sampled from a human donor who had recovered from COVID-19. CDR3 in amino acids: CAITTHSSVSETEAFF. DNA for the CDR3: TGTGCCATCACCACCCACAGTTCGGTTAGTGAAACTGAAGCTTTCTTT.